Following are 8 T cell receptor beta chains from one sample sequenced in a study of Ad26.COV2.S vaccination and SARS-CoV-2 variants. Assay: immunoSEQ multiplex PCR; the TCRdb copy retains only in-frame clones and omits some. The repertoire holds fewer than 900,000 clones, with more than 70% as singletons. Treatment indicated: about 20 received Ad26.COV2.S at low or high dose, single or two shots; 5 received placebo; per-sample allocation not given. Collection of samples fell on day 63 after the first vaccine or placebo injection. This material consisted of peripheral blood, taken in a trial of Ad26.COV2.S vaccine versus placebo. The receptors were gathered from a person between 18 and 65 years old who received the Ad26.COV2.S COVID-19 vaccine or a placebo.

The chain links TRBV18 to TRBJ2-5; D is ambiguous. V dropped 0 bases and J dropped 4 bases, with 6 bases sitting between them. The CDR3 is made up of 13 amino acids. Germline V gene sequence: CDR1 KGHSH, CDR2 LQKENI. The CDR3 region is CASSPPDLETQYF. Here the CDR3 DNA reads TGTGCCAGCTCACCACCAGACTTAGAGACCCAGTACTTC.

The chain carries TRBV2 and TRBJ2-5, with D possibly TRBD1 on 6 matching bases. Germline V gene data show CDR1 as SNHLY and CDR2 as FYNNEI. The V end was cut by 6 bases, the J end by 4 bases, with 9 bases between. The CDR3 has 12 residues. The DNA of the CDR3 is TGTGCCAGCAGGCCCAGGGGAGAGACCCAGTACTTC. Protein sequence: CASRPRGETQYF.

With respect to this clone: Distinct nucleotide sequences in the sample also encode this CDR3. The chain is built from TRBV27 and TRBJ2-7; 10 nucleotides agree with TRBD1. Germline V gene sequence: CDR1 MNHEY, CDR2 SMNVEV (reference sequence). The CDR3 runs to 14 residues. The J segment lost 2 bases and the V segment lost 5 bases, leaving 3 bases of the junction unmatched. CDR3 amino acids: CASSRQGATYEQYF. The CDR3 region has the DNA TGTGCCAGCAGTCGACAGGGGGCCACCTACGAGCAGTACTTC.

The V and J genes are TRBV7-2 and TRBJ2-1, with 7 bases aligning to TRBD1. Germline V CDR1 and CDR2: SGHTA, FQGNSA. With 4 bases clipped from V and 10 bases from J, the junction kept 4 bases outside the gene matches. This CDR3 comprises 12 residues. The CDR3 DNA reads TGTGCCAGCAGCTGGACAGGCTCAGAGCAGTTCTTC. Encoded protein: CASSWTGSEQFF.

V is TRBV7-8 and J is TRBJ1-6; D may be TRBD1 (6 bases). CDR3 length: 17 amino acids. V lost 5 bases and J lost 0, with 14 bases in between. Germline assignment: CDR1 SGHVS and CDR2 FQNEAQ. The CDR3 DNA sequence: TGTGCCAGCAGCCCTAGACCGACAGGCTCCTATAATTCACCCCTCCACTTT. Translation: CASSPRPTGSYNSPLHF.

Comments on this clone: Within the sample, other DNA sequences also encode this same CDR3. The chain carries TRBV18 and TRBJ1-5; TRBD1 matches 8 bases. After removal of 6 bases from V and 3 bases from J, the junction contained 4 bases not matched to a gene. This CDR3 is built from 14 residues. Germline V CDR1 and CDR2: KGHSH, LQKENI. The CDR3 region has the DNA TGTGCCAGCTCCGGACAGGGCTCCAATCAGCCCCAGCATTTT. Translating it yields CASSGQGSNQPQHF.

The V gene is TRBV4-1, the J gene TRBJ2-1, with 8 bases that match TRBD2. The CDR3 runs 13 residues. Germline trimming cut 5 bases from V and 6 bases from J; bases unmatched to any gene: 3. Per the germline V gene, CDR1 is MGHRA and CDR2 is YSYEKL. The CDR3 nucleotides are TGCGCCAGCAGCTATCGGGAGGGCAATGAGCAGTTCTTC. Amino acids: CASSYREGNEQFF.

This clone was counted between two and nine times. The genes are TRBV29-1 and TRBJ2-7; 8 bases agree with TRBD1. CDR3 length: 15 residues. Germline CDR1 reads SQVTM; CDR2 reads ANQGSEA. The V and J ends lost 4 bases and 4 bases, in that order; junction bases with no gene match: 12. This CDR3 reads CSVVTPRTGRYEQYF. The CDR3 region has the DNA TGCAGCGTTGTGACCCCCCGGACAGGGAGGTACGAGCAGTACTTC.